The 4 T cell receptor beta chains reported below all come from one sample, sequenced in a study of cytomegalovirus exposure and HLA in healthy donors (dated by TCRdb to the late 2010s). The library came from the immunoSEQ multiplex PCR assay. The clones in this table, taken by TCRdb from immuneACCESS, are in-frame only. Not every clone is retained; where verified, under half of the shortfall comes from an unresolved V gene, and the cause of the rest is unknown. The sample table holds around 220,000 clones, of which 65% to 85% were seen once. 11% to 15% of the sample is in the top ten clones. Sequenced sample: PBMCs. These receptors all come from a woman aged 25 to 39 in good health and CMV-seropositive.

This chain uses TRBV30 with TRBJ2-1; 7 nucleotides agree with TRBD1. This CDR3 has 13 residues. The V gene's germline CDR1 is GTSNPN and CDR2 SVGIG (reference sequence). The ends lost 3 bases at V and 7 bases at J; junction bases unmatched: 6. The CDR3 region is CAWSRQGMNEQFF. DNA for the CDR3: TGTGCCTGGAGCAGACAGGGCATGAATGAGCAGTTCTTC.

The rearrangement uses TRBV30 and TRBJ1-3; no firm D call. Germline V gene lookup returns CDR1 GTSNPN and CDR2 SVGIG (reference sequence). Trimming cost V 4 bases and J 2 bases, with 6 bases left between them. The length of the CDR3 is 12 residues. The CDR3 nucleotides read TGTGCCTGGATTAGTCCTGGAAACACCATATATTTT. Its protein product is CAWISPGNTIYF.

The chain is built from TRBV30 and TRBJ1-1; no firm D call. The length of the CDR3 is 14 residues. The germline V and J ends were trimmed by 1 base and 0 bases, with 9 bases remaining between them. Germline V lookup: CDR1 GTSNPN, CDR2 SVGIG (reference sequence). CDR3 residues: CAWSDIHMNTEAFF. In DNA form, the CDR3 reads TGTGCCTGGAGTGACATACACATGAACACTGAAGCTTTCTTT.

The chain recombines TRBV9 with TRBJ2-3; unclear D gene. The CDR3 has 13 amino acids. Trimming removed 0 bases from V and 7 bases from J, with 9 bases in between. Germline assignment: CDR1 SGDLS and CDR2 YYNGEE. CDR3 DNA sequence: TGTGCCAGCAGCGTAGGGGGTCTAAATACGCAGTATTTT. Its protein product is CASSVGGLNTQYF.